The T cell receptor (beta chain) under discussion was sequenced for a study of blood T cell repertoires in COVID-19. The ends were cut back, 7 bases at V and 10 bases at J, with 17 bases in the middle. The germline V gene has CDR1 LNHNV and CDR2 YYDKDF (reference sequence). The CDR3 is made up of 13 amino acids. Sequenced by immunoSEQ multiplex PCR; TCRdb stores in-frame clones only, minus some. The profile covers over 250,000 clones, with about 87% appearing a single time and around 8.9% taken by the ten largest. The receptor comes from a young woman who had recovered from COVID-19. The chain joins TRBV15 to TRBJ2-1; tentative D call: TRBD2 (5 bases). The sample consisted of PBMCs or T cells enriched from blood (not recorded which). This CDR3 is CATTLTTIGEQFF. CDR3 bases: TGTGCCACCACCCTGACGACTATTGGCGAGCAGTTCTTC. Variable domain in full (rest from reference TRBV15 and TRBJ2-1): DAMVIQNPRYQVTQFGKPVTLSCSQTLNHNVMYWYQQKSSQAPKLLFHYYDKDFNNEADTPDNFQSRRPNTSFCFLDIRSPGLGDTAMYLCATTLTTIGEQFFGPGTRLTVL.